A single sample gave rise to the 21 T cell receptor beta chains below, sequenced in a study of blood T cells in healthy people across ages. Then a second PCR, running about 7 to 11 cycles, was carried out with a sample-barcoded 5' primer and a J-beta primer mix. TCRdb redid the calling of the 5' RACE reads with MiXCR, one entry per CDR3 protein. Altogether more than 650,000 distinct CDR3 sequences are present, about 20% being singletons, with the ten largest covering about 22%. The sequencing sample was made of blood. The origin of the receptors is a man between 65 and 85 years old in good health.

The V call is TRBV28, the J call TRBJ2-1; D is perhaps TRBD2 (5 bases). The J call may not be correct, given that the DNA end is closer to TRBJ2-5. CDR1 MDHEN and CDR2 SYDVKM come from the germline V gene. The CDR3 spans 14 residues. The CDR3 region has the DNA TGTGCCAGCTCACAACCGGGGAGAACAGAGACCCAGTACTTC. Translated, it gives CASSQPGRTETQYF.

The V call is TRBV5-4, the J call TRBJ1-6; 8 bases are shared with TRBD1. V was pared by 0 bases and J by 1 base, with 6 bases of the junction left unmatched. Per the germline V gene, CDR1 is SGHNT and CDR2 is YYREEE (reference sequence). The CDR3 totals 18 residues. The CDR3: CASSLAGTGGSYNSPLHF. The CDR3 DNA sequence: TGTGCCAGCAGCTTGGCCGGGACAGGCGGGTCCTATAATTCACCCCTCCACTTT. The variable domain in full, with the rest retrieved from reference TRBV5-4 and TRBJ1-6, is ETGVTQSPTHLIKTRGQQVTLRCSSQSGHNTVSWYQQALGQGPQFIFQYYREEENGRGNFPPRFSGLQFPNYSSELNVNALELDDSALYLCASSLAGTGGSYNSPLHFGNGTRLTVT.

This sequence joins TRBV7-3 and TRBJ2-1; D not certain. The CDR3 runs 17 residues. V was clipped by 5 bases and J by 4 bases, with 21 bases between them. The germline V gene has CDR1 SGHTA and CDR2 FQGTGA. CDR3 nucleotide sequence: TGTGCCAGCAGCCCAAAATGGGGTGAGCTAGGGTACAATGAGCAGTTCTTC. Translating gives CASSPKWGELGYNEQFF.

This clonotype was counted a few times. The rearrangement uses TRBV29-1 and TRBJ1-4; 7 bases line up with TRBD1. V lost 0 bases to trimming and J lost 7 bases; unmatched junction nucleotides: 5. In germline, CDR1 is SQVTM, CDR2 ANQGSEA. This CDR3 is 14 amino acids long. CDR3 amino acids: CSVEDPGGGEKLFF. In DNA form, the CDR3 reads TGCAGCGTTGAAGATCCAGGGGGAGGTGAAAAACTGTTTTTT.

Only a few counts were recorded for this clonotype. The germline gene is not matched at one end of the junction; a read error may be the cause. V usage is TRBV7-2 and J usage is TRBJ2-7; D perhaps matches TRBD2 (7 bases). CDR3 length: 13 residues. The germline V gene encodes CDR1 SGHTA and CDR2 FQGNSA. The CDR3 nucleotides read TGTGCCAGCAGATTAGGGGGGGGCGGCCCTCGGTTCTTC. Translating it yields CASRLGGGGPRFF.

This clonotype was seen a few times. The chain links TRBV2 to TRBJ1-2, with D perhaps TRBD1 (5 bases). Between the trimmed V and J ends, which lost 6 bases and 4 bases, there was a span of 12 bases. This CDR3 comprises 13 residues. The V gene's germline CDR1 is SNHLY and CDR2 FYNNEI. CDR3 in amino acids: CASRGEGTYGYTF. As DNA, the CDR3 is TGTGCCAGCAGGGGAGAGGGGACCTATGGCTACACCTTC. Using reference TRBV2 and TRBJ1-2 for the parts outside the CDR3, the full variable domain is EPEVTQTPSHQVTQMGQEVILRCVPISNHLYFYWYRQILGQKVEFLVSFYNNEISEKSEIFDDQFSVERPDGSNFTLKIRSTKLEDSAMYFCASRGEGTYGYTFGSGTRLTVV.

The chain joins TRBV20-1 to TRBJ1-2; TRBD1 matches 7 bases. Germline V lookup: CDR1 DFQATT, CDR2 SNEGSKA (reference sequence). Unmatched junction bases numbered 6, after V lost 1 base and J lost 1 base. The CDR3 length is 15 residues. CDR3 coding DNA: TGCAGTGCTAGAGCCCCGGGGACAGTTAACTATGGCTACACCTTC. Translation gives CSARAPGTVNYGYTF.

The table lists this clonotype with a few counts. This chain connects TRBV20-1 to TRBJ2-3, with 14 bases identical to TRBD2. This CDR3 is 19 amino acids long. Germline-derived CDR1 and CDR2 are DFQATT and SNEGSKA (reference sequence). V dropped 2 bases and J dropped 0; count of bases not matched to a gene: 10. This CDR3 reads CSARRGLAGGKGSTDTQYF. CDR3 nucleotide sequence: TGCAGTGCTAGACGCGGACTAGCGGGGGGAAAGGGGAGCACAGATACGCAGTATTTT.

This chain uses TRBV14 with TRBJ2-5; 8 positions match TRBD2. TRBJ2-7 matches the DNA end more closely, so the J call is doubtful. Germline V gives CDR1 SGHDN, CDR2 FVKESK. CDR3 length: 15 amino acids. The CDR3: CASSPLAESTYEQYV. In DNA, the CDR3 is TGTGCCAGCAGCCCACTAGCGGAATCTACCTACGAGCAGTACGTC.

This chain links TRBV7-9 with TRBJ2-4; tentatively, D is TRBD2 (5 bases). CDR3 length equals 11 residues. Per germline, CDR1 SEHNR and CDR2 FQNEAQ (reference sequence). In nucleotides, the CDR3 is TGTCTGACCGGGAACAAAAACATTCAGTACTTC. Its translation: CLTGNKNIQYF.

In its sample, this clonotype was seen a few times. The chain employs TRBV7-2 and TRBJ1-5, with 7 positions matching TRBD1. From germline, CDR1 is SGHTA and CDR2 FQGNSA. CDR3 length equals 15 residues. Trimming removed 1 base from V and 3 bases from J; junction bases left unmatched: 3. In DNA form, the CDR3 reads TGTGCCAGCAGCTTAGGGGGACAGTACAATCAGCCCCAGCATTTT. It encodes CASSLGGQYNQPQHF.

There are a few counts of this clonotype. The chain couples TRBV7-2 to TRBJ2-1, with TRBD2 matching over 11 bases. Trimming at V came to 7 bases and at J to 7 bases, leaving 9 bases not matched to a gene. Looked up from germline, CDR1 is SGHTA and CDR2 is FQGNSA. The CDR3 has 15 amino acids. CDR3 protein: CASTTLGLAENEQFF. The DNA for the CDR3 is TGTGCCAGCACCACCCTGGGACTAGCGGAGAATGAGCAGTTCTTC.

The chain links TRBV7-9 to TRBJ2-1; D is perhaps TRBD2 (6 bases). Trimming removed 1 base at V and 5 bases at J, with 12 bases between. The germline gives CDR1 SEHNR, CDR2 FQNEAQ (reference sequence). This CDR3 contains 15 residues. The CDR3 DNA follows: TGTGCCAGCAGCTTAGGTGGGGACTTCCACAATGAGCAGTTCTTC. Its translation is CASSLGGDFHNEQFF.

J is TRBJ1-4 and V is TRBV12-3 or TRBV12-4; TRBD1 might be the D (5 bases). The CDR3 has 14 amino acids. The V end lost 5 bases, the J end lost 8 bases, and 15 bases lay between the germline ends. CDR3 sequence (DNA): TGTGCCAGCAGTCCTCAGGGTATCGGAGAAAAACTGTTTTTT. This translates into CASSPQGIGEKLFF.

This clonotype was seen a few times. The chain links TRBV11-2 to TRBJ1-1; TRBD1 is a possible D gene (5 bases). Trimming cost V 1 base and J 1 base, with 22 bases left between them. The CDR3 consists of 19 residues. Germline CDR1 and CDR2: SGHAT and FQNNGV. The CDR3 is CASSLVGGGVRVTNTEAFF. The CDR3 region has the DNA TGTGCCAGCAGCTTAGTCGGTGGAGGGGTTAGGGTTACGAACACTGAAGCTTTCTTT.

The V gene is TRBV28, the J gene TRBJ2-1; TRBD1 aligns across 8 bases. Germline V gene lookup returns CDR1 MDHEN and CDR2 SYDVKM. J lost 1 base, V lost 10 bases, and 3 bases had no gene match. The CDR3 totals 13 residues. The CDR3 nucleotides are TGTGCCACCCGGACAGGGTCCTACAATGAGCAGTTCTTC. Translated: CATRTGSYNEQFF.

The V and J genes are TRBV2 and TRBJ1-5, with 11 bases aligning to TRBD1. CDR1 and CDR2 from the germline V gene are SNHLY and FYNNEI. The CDR3 runs to 14 residues. Germline trimming cut 6 bases from V and 7 bases from J; bases unmatched to any gene: 5. CDR3 in amino acids: CASRPGQGGQPQHF. CDR3 DNA: TGTGCCAGCAGACCGGGACAGGGGGGACAGCCCCAGCATTTT.

This rearrangement joins TRBV14 to TRBJ2-1, with 13 bases fitting TRBD2. Germline V gene sequence: CDR1 SGHDN, CDR2 FVKESK. The CDR3 totals 16 residues. J gave up 3 bases and V 3 bases, and 2 bases lay outside the gene matches. DNA for the CDR3: TGTGCCAGCAGCCACGGGACTAGCGGGGTCTACAATGAGCAGTTCTTC. It translates to CASSHGTSGVYNEQFF.

This chain links TRBV5-1 with TRBJ2-3, with 8 bases matching TRBD1. V was clipped by 3 bases and J by 4 bases; unmatched bases: 10. There are 16 residues in the CDR3. CDR1 is SGHRS, CDR2 YFSETQ, per germline. The CDR3 nucleotides are TGCGCCAGCAGCTGGATCTCAGGGGGCGCAGCAGATACGCAGTATTTT. Residues: CASSWISGGAADTQYF.

V is TRBV5-1 and J is TRBJ2-1; no clear D. The CDR3 consists of 11 residues. Per the germline V gene, CDR1 is SGHRS and CDR2 is YFSETQ. Trimming stripped 5 bases from V and 7 bases from J, with 7 bases between. CDR3 nucleotides: TGCGCCAGCAGTCGAACGAATGAGCAGTTCTTC. Protein: CASSRTNEQFF.

Turning to this clonotype: A read error may produce the germline difference seen at one junction end. This chain uses TRBV20-1 with TRBJ2-4, with 9 bases matching TRBD2. CDR3 size: 11 residues. Per germline, CDR1 DFQATT and CDR2 SNEGSKA (reference sequence). Here the CDR3 reads CSARALAGNPF. The CDR3 DNA reads TGCAGTGCTAGAGCCCTAGCGGGGAACCCGTTC.